This TCR beta chain was found in a study of neurological immune-mediated disorders. cDNA synthesis was performed by 5'RACE with 10-nucleotide random UMIs. TCRdb reprocessed the 5' RACE reads with MiXCR, giving one entry per CDR3 protein. The profile shows about 24,000 distinct CDR3 sequences, about an eighth of them singletons. Germline assignment: CDR1 MNHEY and CDR2 SVGEGT. V lost 5 bases, J lost 1 base, and 8 bases lay in between. The CDR3 runs to 13 residues. This clonotype was counted ten times or more. J is TRBJ1-1 and V is TRBV6-2 or TRBV6-3; D unclear. The source of this sequence is a woman aged 40 to 49 with HTLV-1-associated myelopathy (HAM/TSP). Input material: PBMCs. DNA of the CDR3: TGTGCCAGCAGTACACTCGGGAACACTGAAGCTTTCTTT. This gives the protein CASSTLGNTEAFF.